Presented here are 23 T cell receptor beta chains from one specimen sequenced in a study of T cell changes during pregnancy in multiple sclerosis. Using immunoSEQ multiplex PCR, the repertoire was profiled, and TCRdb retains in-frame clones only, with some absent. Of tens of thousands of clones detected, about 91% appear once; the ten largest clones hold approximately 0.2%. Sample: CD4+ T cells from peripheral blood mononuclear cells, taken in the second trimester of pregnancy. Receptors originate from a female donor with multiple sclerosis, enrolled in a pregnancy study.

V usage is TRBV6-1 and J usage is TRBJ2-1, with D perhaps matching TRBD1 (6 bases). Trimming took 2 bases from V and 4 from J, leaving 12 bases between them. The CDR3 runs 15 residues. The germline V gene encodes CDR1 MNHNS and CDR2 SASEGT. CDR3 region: CASSETPGAYNEQFF. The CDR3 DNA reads TGTGCCAGCAGTGAAACGCCAGGGGCGTACAATGAGCAGTTCTTC.

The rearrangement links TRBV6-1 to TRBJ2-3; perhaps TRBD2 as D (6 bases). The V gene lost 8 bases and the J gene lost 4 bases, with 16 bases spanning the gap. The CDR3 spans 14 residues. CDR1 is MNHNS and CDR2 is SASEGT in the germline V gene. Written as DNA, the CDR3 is TGTGCCAGCCATAGCGGAGCTCCCGCAGATACGCAGTATTTT. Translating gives CASHSGAPADTQYF.

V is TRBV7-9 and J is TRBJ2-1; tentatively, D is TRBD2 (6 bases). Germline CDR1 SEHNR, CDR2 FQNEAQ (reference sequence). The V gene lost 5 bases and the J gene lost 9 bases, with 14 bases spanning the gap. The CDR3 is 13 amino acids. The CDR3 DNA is TGTGCCAGCAGCCAGACGGGGGAGGCTGAGCAGTTCTTC. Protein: CASSQTGEAEQFF.

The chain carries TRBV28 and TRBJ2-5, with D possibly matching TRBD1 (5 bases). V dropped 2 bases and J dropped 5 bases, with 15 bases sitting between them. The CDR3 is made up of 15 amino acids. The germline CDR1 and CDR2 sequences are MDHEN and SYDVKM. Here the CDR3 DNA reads TGTGCCAGCAGTTTAGCAATGGGGCCAGGGGAGACCCAGTACTTC. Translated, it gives CASSLAMGPGETQYF.

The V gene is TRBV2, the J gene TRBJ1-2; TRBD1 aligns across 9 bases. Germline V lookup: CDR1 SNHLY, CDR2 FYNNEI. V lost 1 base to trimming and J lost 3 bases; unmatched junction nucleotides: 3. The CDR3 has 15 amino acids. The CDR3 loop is CASSEGQGVYYGYTF. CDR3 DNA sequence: TGTGCCAGCAGTGAAGGACAGGGGGTGTACTATGGCTACACCTTC.

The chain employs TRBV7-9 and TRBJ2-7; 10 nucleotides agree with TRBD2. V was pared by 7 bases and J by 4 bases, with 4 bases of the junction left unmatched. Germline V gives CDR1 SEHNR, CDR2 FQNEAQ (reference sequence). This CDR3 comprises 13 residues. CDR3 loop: CASTSSGRYEQYF. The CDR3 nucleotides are TGTGCCAGCACCTCTAGCGGGAGATACGAGCAGTACTTC.

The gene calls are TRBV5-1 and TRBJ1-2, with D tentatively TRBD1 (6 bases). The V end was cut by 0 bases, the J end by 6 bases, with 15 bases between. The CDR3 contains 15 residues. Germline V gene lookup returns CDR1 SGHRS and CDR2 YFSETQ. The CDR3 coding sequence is TGCGCCAGCAGCTTGGCCCTCGGGACATTCGATGGCTACACCTTC. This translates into CASSLALGTFDGYTF.

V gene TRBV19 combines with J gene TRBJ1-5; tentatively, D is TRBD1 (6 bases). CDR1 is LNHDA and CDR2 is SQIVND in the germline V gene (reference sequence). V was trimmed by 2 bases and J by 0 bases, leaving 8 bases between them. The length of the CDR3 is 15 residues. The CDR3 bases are TGTGCCAGTAGTATATACAGGGATAGCAATCAGCCCCAGCATTTT. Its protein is CASSIYRDSNQPQHF. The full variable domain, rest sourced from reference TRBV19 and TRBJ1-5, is DGGITQSPKYLFRKEGQNVTLSCEQNLNHDAMYWYRQDPGQGLRLIYYSQIVNDFQKGDIAEGYSVSREKKESFPLTVTSAQKNPTAFYLCASSIYRDSNQPQHFGDGTRLSIL.

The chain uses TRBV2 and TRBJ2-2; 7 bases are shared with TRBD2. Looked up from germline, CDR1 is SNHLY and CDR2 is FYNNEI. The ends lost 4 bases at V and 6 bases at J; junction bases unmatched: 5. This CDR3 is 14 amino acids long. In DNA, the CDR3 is TGTGCCAGCAGTGTTATTAGCGGGCCCGGGGAGCTGTTTTTT. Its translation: CASSVISGPGELFF.

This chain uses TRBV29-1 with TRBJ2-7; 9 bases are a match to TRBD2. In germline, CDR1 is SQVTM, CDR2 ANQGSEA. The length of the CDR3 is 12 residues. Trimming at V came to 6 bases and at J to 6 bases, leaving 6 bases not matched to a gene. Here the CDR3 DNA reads TGCAGCGTCGCACGCGGGGGGGGCGAGCAGTACTTC. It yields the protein CSVARGGGEQYF.

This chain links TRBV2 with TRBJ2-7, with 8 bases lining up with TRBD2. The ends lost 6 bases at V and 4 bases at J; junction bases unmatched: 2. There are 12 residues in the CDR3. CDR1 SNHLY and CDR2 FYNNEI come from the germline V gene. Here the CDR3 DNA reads TGTGCCAGCAGAACGGGAGGGTACGAGCAGTACTTC. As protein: CASRTGGYEQYF.

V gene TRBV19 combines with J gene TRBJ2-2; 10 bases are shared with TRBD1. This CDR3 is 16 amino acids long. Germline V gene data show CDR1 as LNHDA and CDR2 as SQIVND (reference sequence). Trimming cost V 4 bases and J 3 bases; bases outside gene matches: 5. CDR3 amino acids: CASSTRDRGDTGELFF. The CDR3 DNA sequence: TGTGCCAGTAGTACGAGGGACAGGGGTGACACCGGGGAGCTGTTTTTT.

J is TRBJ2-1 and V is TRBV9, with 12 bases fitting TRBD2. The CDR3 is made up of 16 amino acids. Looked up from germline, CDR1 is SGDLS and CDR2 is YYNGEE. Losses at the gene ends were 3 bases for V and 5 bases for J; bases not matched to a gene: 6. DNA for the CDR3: TGTGCCAGCAGCGGGCCTAGCGGGAGGGTCAACAATGAGCAGTTCTTC. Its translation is CASSGPSGRVNNEQFF.

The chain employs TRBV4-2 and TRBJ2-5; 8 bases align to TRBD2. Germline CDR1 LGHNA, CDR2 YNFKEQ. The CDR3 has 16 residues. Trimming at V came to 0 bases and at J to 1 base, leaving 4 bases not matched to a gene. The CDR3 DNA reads TGTGCCAGCAGCCAAGAGGGCGGGGGGCCCCAAGAGACCCAGTACTTC. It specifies CASSQEGGGPQETQYF.

CDR3 nucleotide sequence: TGCGCCAGCAGCCAAGGAGGCGACGAGCAGTACTTC. It encodes CASSQGGDEQYF. This chain uses TRBV5-1 with TRBJ2-7, with D possibly being TRBD2 (5 bases). V was cut by 4 bases and J by 5 bases, with 10 bases left in between. The CDR3 has 12 residues. Germline V gene lookup returns CDR1 SGHRS and CDR2 YFSETQ.

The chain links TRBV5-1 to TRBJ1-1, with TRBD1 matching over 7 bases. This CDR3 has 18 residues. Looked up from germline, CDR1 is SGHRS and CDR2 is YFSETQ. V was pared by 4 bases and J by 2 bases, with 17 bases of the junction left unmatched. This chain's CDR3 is CASSPSGTVKWDNTEAFF. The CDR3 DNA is TGCGCCAGCAGCCCATCCGGGACAGTAAAGTGGGATAACACTGAAGCTTTCTTT.

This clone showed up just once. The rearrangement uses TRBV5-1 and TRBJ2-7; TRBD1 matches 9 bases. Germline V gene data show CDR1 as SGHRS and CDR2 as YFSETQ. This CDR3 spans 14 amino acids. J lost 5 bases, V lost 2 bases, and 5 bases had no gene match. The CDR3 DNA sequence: TGCGCCAGCAGCTTTGGGACAGGGTACAACGAGCAGTACTTC. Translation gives CASSFGTGYNEQYF.

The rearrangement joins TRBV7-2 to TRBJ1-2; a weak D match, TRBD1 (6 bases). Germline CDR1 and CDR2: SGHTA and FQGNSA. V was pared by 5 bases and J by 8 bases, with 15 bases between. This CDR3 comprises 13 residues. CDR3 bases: TGTGCCAGCAGCGCCGAGGGGGGGCGCGGCTACACCTTC. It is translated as CASSAEGGRGYTF.

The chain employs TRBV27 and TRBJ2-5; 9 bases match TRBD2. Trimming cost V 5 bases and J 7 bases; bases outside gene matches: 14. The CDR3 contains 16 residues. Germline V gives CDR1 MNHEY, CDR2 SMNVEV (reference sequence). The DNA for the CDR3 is TGTGCCAGCAGTGCCCTGATCGGACTAGCGATGGGGACCCAGTACTTC. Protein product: CASSALIGLAMGTQYF.

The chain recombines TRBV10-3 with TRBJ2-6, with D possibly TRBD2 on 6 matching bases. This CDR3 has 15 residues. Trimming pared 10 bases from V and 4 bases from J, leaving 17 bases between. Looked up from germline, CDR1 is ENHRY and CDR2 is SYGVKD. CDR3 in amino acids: CASSRRGAGANVLTF. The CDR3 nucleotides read TGTGCCAGCTCAAGGAGGGGCGCCGGGGCCAACGTCCTGACTTTC.

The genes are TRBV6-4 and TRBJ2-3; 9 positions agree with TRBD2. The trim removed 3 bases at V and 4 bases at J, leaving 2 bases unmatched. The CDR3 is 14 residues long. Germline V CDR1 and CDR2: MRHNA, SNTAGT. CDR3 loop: CASSEVAGADTQYF. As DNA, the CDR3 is TGTGCCAGCAGTGAAGTAGCGGGGGCAGATACGCAGTATTTT.

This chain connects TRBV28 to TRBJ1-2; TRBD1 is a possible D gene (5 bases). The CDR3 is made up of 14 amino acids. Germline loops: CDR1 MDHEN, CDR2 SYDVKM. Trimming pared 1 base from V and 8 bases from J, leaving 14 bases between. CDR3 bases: TGTGCCAGCAGTTTATTCACAGGAGCCGGCGGCTACACCTTC. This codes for CASSLFTGAGGYTF.

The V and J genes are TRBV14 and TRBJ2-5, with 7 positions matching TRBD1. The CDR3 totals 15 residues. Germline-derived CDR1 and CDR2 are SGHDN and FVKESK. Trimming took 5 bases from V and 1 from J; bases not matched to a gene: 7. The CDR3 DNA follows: TGTGCCAGCAGCGTACGACAGGGAACCCAAGAGACCCAGTACTTC. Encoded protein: CASSVRQGTQETQYF.